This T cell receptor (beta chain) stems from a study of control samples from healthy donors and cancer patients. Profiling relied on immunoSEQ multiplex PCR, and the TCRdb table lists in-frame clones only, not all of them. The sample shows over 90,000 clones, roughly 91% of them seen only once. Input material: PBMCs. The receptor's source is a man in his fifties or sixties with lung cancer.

In DNA, the CDR3 is TGTGCCAGCAGCAGGAATGACCGAACCAGCTCCTACGAGCAGTACGTC. Protein product: CASSRNDRTSSYEQYV. This chain links TRBV11-2 with TRBJ2-7, with D uncertain. The germline V gene has CDR1 SGHAT and CDR2 FQNNGV. The V end lost 5 bases, the J end lost 0 bases, and 17 bases lay between the germline ends. CDR3 length: 16 residues.